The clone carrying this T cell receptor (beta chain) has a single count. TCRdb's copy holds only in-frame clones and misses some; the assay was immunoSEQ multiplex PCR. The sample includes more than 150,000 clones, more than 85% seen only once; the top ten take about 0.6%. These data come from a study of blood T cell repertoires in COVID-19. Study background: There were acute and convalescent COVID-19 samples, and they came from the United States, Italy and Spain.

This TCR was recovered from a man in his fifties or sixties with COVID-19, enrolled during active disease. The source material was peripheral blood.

CDR3 loop: CASSFGDRVNTEAFF. The CDR3 DNA follows: TGTGCCAGCAGTTTTGGGGACAGGGTGAACACTGAAGCTTTCTTT. The rearrangement joins TRBV28 to TRBJ1-1; 9 bases align to TRBD1. The CDR3 extends over 15 amino acids. Per germline, CDR1 MDHEN and CDR2 SYDVKM. V was clipped by 3 bases and J by 0 bases; unmatched bases: 2.